This T cell receptor (beta chain) was sequenced during a study of cytomegalovirus exposure and HLA in healthy donors. Broader study findings: Later work found that TCR association rates differed between HLA loci; DRB1 had the most and HLA-C the fewest.

The PCR had 60 Vbeta and 13 Jbeta primers. Original analysis: About 88 million unique TCR beta chains, roughly 11 million of them shared, were counted by a later analysis. Produced via immunoSEQ multiplex PCR; TCRdb's table is partial and in-frame only. D and trimming were read from the DNA, whereas the V and J calls and clone size are those reported in that table. The sample includes approximately 140,000 clones, over 75% of them seen just once. The trim removed 0 bases at V and 5 bases at J, leaving 10 bases unmatched. CDR1 SGDLS and CDR2 YYNGEE come from the germline V gene. This CDR3 has 18 residues. Comment on this clone: Its antigen remains unidentified.

The genes are TRBV9 and TRBJ2-2; 10 nucleotides align to TRBD2. The source material was PBMCs. The receptor comes from a woman between 40 and 50 years old in good health and CMV-seropositive. The CDR3 is CASSVGLIAGGVTGELFF. The CDR3 nucleotides are TGTGCCAGCAGCGTAGGTTTGATAGCGGGAGGCGTTACCGGGGAGCTGTTTTTT. Together with reference TRBV9 and TRBJ2-2, the CDR3 gives the full variable domain: DSGVTQTPKHLITATGQRVTLRCSPRSGDLSVYWYQQSLDQGLQFLIQYYNGEERAKGNILERFSAQQFPDLHSELNLSSLELGDSALYFCASSVGLIAGGVTGELFFGEGSRLTVL.